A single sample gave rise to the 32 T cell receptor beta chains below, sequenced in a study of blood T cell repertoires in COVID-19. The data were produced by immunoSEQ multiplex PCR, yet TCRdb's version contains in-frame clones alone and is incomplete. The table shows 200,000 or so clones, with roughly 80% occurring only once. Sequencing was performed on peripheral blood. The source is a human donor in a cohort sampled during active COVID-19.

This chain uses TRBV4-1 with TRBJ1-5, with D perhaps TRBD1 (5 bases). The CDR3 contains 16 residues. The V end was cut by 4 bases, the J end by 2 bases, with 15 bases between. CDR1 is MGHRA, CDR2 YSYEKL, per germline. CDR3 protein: CASSRQQGFGNQPQHF. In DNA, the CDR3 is TGCGCCAGCAGCCGGCAGCAGGGCTTCGGCAATCAGCCCCAGCATTTT.

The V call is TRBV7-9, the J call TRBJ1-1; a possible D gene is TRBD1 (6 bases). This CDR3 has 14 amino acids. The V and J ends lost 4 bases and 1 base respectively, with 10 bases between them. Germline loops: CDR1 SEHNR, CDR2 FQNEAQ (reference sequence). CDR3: CASSYRDKNTEAFF. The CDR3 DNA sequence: TGTGCCAGCAGCTACCGGGACAAGAACACTGAAGCTTTCTTT.

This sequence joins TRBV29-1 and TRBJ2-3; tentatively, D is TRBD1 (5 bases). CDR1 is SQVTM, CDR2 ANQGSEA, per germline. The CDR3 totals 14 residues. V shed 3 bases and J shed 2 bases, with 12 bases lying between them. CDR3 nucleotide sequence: TGCAGCGTTGATAGGGGATTCAACACAGATACGCAGTATTTT. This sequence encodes CSVDRGFNTDTQYF.

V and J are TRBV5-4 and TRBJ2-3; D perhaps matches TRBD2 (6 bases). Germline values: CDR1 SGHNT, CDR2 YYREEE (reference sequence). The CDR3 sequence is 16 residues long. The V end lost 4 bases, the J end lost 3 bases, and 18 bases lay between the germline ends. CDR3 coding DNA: TGTGCCAGCAGCCCGGAAGTAGAGGAGGGGACAGATACGCAGTATTTT. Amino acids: CASSPEVEEGTDTQYF.

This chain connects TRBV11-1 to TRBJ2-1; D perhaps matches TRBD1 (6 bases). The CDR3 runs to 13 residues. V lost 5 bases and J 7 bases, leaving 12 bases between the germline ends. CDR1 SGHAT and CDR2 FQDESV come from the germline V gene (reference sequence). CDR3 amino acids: CASSADSLNEQFF. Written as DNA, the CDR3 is TGTGCCAGCAGCGCGGACAGTTTGAATGAGCAGTTCTTC.

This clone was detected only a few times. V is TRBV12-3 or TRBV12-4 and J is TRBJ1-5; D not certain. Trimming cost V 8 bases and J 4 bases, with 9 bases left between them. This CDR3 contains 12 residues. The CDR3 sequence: CASQSQNQPQHF. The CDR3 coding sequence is TGTGCCAGCCAAAGCCAAAATCAGCCCCAGCATTTT.

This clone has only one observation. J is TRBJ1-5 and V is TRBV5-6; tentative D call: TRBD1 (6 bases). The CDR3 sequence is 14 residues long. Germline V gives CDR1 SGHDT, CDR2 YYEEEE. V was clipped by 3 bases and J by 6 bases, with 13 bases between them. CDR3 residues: CASSWGRSAQPQHF. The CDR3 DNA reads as TGTGCCAGCAGCTGGGGGCGTTCGGCTCAGCCCCAGCATTTT.

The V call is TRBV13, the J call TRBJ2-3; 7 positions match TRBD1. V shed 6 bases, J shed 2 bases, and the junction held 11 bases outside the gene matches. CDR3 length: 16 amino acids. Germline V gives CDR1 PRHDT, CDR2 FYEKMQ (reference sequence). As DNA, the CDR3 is TGTGCCAGCAGTTGGGGGACAGAGCAATTCACAGATACGCAGTATTTT. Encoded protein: CASSWGTEQFTDTQYF.

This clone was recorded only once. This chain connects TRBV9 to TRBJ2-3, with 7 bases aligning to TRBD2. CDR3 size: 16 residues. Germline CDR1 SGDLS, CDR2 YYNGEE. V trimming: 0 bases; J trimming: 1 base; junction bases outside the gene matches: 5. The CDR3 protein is CASSVVVLAGTDTQYF. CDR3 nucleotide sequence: TGTGCCAGCAGCGTAGTAGTCCTAGCGGGCACAGATACGCAGTATTTT.

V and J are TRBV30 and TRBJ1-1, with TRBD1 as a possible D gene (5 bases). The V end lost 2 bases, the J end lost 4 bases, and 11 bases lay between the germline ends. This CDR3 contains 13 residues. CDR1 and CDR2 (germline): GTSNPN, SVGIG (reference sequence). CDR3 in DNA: TGTGCCTGGAGTACCAGGAGGGGCACTGAAGCTTTCTTT. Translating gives CAWSTRRGTEAFF.

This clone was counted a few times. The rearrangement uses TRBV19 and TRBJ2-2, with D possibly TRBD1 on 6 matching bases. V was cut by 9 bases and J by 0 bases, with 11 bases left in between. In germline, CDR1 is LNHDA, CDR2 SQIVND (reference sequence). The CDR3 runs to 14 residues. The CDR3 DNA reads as TGTGCCAGCGGGGACAATCCGAACACCGGGGAGCTGTTTTTT. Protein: CASGDNPNTGELFF.

CDR3 protein: CASSLGTVNNEQFF. For the CDR3, the DNA is TGTGCCAGTTCTCTTGGGACAGTTAACAATGAGCAGTTCTTC. The chain recombines TRBV19 with TRBJ2-1, with 7 bases fitting TRBD1. The length of the CDR3 is 14 residues. The V segment lost 8 bases and the J segment 5 bases; nucleotides outside the gene matches: 9. Germline CDR1 LNHDA, CDR2 SQIVND (reference sequence).

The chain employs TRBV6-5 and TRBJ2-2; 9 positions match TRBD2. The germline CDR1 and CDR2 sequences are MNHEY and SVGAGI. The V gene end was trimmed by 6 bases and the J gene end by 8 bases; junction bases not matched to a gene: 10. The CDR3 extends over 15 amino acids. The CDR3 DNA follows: TGTGCCAGCAGACCCAGCGGGGGGAAATCAGGGGAGCTGTTTTTT. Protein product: CASRPSGGKSGELFF.

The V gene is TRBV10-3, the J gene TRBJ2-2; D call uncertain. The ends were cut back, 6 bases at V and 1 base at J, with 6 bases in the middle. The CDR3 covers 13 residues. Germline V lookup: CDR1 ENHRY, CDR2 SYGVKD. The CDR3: CAIRRQNTGELFF. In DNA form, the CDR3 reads TGTGCCATCAGAAGACAGAACACCGGGGAGCTGTTTTTT.

The chain's CDR3 is CASRKLAEETQYF. The CDR3 region has the DNA TGTGCCAGCAGGAAACTAGCGGAGGAGACCCAGTACTTC. The chain combines TRBV27 with TRBJ2-5, with 8 bases that match TRBD2. The CDR3 contains 13 residues. The V segment lost 6 bases and the J segment 5 bases; nucleotides outside the gene matches: 5. CDR1 and CDR2 (germline): MNHEY, SMNVEV (reference sequence).

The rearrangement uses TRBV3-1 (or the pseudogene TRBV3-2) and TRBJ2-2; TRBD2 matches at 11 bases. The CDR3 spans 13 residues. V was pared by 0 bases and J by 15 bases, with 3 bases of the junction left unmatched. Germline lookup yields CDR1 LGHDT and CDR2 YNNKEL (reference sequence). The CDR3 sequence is CASSQDRLAGLFF. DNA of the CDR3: TGTGCCAGCAGCCAAGATCGACTAGCGGGGTTGTTTTTT.

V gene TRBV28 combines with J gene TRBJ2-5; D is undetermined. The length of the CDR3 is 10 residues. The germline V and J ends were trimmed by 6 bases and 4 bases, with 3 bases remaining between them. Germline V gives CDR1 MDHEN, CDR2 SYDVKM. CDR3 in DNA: TGTGCCAGCAGCGGAGAGACCCAGTACTTC. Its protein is CASSGETQYF.

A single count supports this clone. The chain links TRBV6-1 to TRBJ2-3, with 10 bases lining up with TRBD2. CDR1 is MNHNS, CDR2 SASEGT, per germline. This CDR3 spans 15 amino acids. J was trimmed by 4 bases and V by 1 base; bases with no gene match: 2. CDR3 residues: CASSEGLAGSDTQYF. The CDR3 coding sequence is TGTGCCAGCAGTGAAGGACTAGCGGGTTCAGATACGCAGTATTTT.

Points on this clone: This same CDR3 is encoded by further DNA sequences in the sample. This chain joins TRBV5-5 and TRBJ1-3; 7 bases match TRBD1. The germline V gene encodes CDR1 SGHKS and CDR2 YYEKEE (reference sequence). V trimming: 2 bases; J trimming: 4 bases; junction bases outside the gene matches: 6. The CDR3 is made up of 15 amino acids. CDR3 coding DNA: TGTGCCAGCAGCTTAGGGCAGGGGGGCGGAAACACCATATATTTT. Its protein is CASSLGQGGGNTIYF.

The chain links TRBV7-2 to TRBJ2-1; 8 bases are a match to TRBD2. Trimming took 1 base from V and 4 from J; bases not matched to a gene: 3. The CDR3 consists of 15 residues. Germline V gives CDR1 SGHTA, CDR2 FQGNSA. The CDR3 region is CASSLEVAGYNEQFF. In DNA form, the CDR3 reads TGTGCCAGCAGCTTAGAGGTAGCGGGGTACAATGAGCAGTTCTTC. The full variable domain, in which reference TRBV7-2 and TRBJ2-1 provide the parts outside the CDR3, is GAGVSQSPSNKVTEKGKDVELRCDPISGHTALYWYRQSLGQGLEFLIYFQGNSAPDKSGLPSDRFSAERTGGSVSTLTIQRTQQEDSAVYLCASSLEVAGYNEQFFGPGTRLTVL.

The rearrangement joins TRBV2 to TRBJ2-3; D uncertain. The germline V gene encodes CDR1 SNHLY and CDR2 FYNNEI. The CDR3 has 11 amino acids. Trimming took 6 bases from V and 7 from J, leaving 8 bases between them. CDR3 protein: CASSPDNTQYF. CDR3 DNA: TGTGCCAGCAGCCCAGATAATACGCAGTATTTT.

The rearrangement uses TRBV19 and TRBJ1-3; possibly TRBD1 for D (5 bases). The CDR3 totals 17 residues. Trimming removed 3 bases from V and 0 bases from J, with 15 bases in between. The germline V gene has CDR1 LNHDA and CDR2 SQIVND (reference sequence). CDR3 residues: CASSMLSNRISGNTIYF. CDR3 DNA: TGTGCCAGTAGTATGTTATCGAACAGGATCTCTGGAAACACCATATATTTT.

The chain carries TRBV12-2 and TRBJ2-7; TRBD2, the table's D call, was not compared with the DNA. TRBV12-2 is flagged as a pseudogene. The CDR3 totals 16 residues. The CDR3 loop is CASRLVPRTLLYEQYF. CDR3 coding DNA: TGTGCAAGTCGCTTAGTCCCCAGGACTTTACTCTACGAGCAGTACTTC.

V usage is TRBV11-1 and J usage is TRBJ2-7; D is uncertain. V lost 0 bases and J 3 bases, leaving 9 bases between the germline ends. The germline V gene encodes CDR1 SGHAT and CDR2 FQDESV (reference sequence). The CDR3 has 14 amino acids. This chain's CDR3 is CASSLALNDYEQYF. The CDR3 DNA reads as TGTGCCAGCAGCTTAGCACTCAATGACTACGAGCAGTACTTC.

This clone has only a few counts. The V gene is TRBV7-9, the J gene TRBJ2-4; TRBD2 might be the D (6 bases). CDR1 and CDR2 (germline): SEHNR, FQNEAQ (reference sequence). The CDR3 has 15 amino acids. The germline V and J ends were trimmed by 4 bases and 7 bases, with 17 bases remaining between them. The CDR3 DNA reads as TGTGCCAGCAGCTCTACCGGGGACTCCTTTAACATTCAGTACTTC. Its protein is CASSSTGDSFNIQYF.

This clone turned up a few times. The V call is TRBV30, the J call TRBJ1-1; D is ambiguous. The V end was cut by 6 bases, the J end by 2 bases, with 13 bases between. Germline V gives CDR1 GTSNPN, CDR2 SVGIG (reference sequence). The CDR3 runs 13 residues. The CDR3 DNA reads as TGTGCCTGTGATAGAGCATCCAACACTGAAGCTTTCTTT. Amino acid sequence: CACDRASNTEAFF.

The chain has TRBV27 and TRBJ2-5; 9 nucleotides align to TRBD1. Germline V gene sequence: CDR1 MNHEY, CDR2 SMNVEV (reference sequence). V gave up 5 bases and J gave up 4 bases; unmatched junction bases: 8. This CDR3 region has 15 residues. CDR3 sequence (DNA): TGTGCCAGCAGTCCCGGGACAGGGTTAGGAGAGACCCAGTACTTC. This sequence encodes CASSPGTGLGETQYF.

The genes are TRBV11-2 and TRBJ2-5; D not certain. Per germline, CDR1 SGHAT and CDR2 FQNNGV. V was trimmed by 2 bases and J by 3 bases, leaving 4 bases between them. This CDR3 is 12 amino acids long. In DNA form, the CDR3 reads TGTGCCAGCAGCTTATTTAAAGAGACCCAGTACTTC. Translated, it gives CASSLFKETQYF.

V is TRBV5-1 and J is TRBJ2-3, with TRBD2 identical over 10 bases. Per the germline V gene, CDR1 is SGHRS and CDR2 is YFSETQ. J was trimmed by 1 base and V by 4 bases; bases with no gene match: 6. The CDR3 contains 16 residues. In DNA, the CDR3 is TGCGCCAGCAGCCTCCTAGCGGGAGTGGGCACAGATACGCAGTATTTT. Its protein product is CASSLLAGVGTDTQYF.

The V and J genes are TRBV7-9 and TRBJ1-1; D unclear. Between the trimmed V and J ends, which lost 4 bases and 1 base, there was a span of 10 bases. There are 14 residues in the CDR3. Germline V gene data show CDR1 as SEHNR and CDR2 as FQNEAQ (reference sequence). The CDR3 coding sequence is TGTGCCAGCAGCTCCCGGGTATCGAACACTGAAGCTTTCTTT. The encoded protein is CASSSRVSNTEAFF.

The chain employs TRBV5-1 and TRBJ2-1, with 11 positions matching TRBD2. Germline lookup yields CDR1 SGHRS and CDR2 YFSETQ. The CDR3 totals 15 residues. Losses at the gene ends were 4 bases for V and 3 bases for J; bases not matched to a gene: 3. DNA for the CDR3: TGCGCCAGCAGCCCCACTAGCGGGAGCTACAATGAGCAGTTCTTC. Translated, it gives CASSPTSGSYNEQFF.

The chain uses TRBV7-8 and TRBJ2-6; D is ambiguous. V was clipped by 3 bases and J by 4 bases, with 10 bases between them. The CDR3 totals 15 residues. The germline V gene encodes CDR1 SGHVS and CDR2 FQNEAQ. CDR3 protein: CASSFSRSGANVLTF. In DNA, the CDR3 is TGTGCCAGCAGCTTCTCCAGGTCCGGGGCCAACGTCCTGACTTTC.